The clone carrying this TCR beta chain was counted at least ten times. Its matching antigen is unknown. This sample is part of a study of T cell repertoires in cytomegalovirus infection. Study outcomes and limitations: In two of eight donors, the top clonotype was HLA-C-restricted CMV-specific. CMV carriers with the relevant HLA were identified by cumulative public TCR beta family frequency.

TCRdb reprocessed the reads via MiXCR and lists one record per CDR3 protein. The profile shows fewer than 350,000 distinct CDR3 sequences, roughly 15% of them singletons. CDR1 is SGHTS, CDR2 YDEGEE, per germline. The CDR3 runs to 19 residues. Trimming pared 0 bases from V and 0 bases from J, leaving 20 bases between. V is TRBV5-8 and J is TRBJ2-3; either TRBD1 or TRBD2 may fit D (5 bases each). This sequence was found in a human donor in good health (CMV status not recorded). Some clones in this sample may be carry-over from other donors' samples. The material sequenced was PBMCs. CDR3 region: CASSLALGRWKQSTDTQYF. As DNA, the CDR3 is TGTGCCAGCAGCTTGGCCTTGGGACGGTGGAAGCAGAGCACAGATACGCAGTATTTT. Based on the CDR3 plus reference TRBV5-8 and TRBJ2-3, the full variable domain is EAGVTQSPTHLIKTRGQQATLRCSPISGHTSVYWYQQALGLGLQFLLWYDEGEERNRGNFPPRFSGRQFPNYSSELNVNALELEDSALYLCASSLALGRWKQSTDTQYFGPGTRLTVL.